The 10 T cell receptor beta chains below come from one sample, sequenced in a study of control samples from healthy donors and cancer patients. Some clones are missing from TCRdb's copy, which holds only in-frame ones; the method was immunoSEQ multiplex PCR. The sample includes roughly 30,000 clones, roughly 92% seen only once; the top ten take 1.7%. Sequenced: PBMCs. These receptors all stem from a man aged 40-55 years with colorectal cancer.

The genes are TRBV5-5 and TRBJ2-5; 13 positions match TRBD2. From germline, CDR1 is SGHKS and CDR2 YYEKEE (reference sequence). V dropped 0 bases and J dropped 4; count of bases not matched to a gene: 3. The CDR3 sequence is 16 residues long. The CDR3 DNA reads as TGTGCCAGCAGCTTGGAACTAGCGGGGGGGCGAGAGACCCAGTACTTC. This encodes CASSLELAGGRETQYF.

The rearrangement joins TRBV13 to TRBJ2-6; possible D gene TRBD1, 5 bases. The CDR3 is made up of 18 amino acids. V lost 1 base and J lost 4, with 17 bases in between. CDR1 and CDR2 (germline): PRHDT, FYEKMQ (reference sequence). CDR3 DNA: TGTGCCAGCAGCTTAGTTGGCAGGGTTCTTGCCGGGGCCAACGTCCTGACTTTC. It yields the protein CASSLVGRVLAGANVLTF.

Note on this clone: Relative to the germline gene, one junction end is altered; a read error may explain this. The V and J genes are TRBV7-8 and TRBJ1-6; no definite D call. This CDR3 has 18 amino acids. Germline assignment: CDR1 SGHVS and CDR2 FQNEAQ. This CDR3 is CASSFGVGGVSNNSPLHF. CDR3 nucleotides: TGTGCCAGCAGCTTTGGGGTCGGCGGGGTCTCCAATAATTCACCCCTCCACTTT.

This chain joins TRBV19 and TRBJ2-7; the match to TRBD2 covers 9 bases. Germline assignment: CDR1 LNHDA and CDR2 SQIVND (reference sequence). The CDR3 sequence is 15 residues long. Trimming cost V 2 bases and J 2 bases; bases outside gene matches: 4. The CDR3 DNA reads TGTGCCAGTAGTATACTTAGCGGGGGTGCCTACGAGCAGTACTTC. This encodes CASSILSGGAYEQYF.

Here the CDR3 DNA reads TGTGCCAGCAGCCTTCAACGGGACAGGAATGAAAAACTGTTTTTT. Its translation is CASSLQRDRNEKLFF. This chain uses TRBV11-2 with TRBJ1-4; 8 bases are shared with TRBD1. The CDR3 has 15 residues. The germline gives CDR1 SGHAT, CDR2 FQNNGV. Trimming at V came to 5 bases and at J to 5 bases, leaving 7 bases not matched to a gene.

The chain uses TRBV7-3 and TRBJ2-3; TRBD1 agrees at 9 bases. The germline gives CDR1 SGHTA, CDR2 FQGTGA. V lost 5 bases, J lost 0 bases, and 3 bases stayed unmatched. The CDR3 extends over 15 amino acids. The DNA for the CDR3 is TGTGCCAGCAGCATCGGACAGGGGAGCACAGATACGCAGTATTTT. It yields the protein CASSIGQGSTDTQYF.

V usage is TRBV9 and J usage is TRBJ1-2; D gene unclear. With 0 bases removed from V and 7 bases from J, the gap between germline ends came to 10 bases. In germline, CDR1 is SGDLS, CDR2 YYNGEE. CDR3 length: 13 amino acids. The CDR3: CASSVAVGSGYTF. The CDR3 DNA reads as TGTGCCAGCAGCGTAGCAGTCGGTTCTGGCTACACCTTC.

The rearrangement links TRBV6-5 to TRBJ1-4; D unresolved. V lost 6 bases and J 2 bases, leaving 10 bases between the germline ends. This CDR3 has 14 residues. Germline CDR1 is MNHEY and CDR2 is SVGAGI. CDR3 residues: CASRLGSTNEKLFF. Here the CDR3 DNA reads TGTGCCAGCAGACTAGGGAGTACTAATGAAAAACTGTTTTTT.

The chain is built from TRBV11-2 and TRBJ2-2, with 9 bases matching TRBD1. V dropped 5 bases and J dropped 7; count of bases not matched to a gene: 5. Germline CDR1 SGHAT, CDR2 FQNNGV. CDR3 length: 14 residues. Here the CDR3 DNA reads TGTGCCAGCAGCCTGGGACAGGGCCACGGGGAGCTGTTTTTT. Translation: CASSLGQGHGELFF.

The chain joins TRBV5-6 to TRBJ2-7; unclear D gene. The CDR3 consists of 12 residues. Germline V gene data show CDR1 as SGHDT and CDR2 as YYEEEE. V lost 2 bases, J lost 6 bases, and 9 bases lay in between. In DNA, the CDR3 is TGTGCCAGCAGCTTTGGCCAGCGCGAGCAGTACTTC. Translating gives CASSFGQREQYF.